This T cell receptor (beta chain) stems from a study of cytomegalovirus exposure and HLA in healthy donors. The PCR made use of 60 Vbeta and 13 Jbeta primers. Profiled with immunoSEQ multiplex PCR; TCRdb holds only in-frame clones, not every one. The repertoire holds approximately 100,000 clones, with 60% to 70% as singletons. General observations from the study: Sequences of the TCR beta chain were said to predict the HLA-A and HLA-B alleles of most subjects accurately. A missense DCLRE1C variant was associated with V- and J-gene trimming of TCR beta chains in a later analysis, and an independent cohort replicated the association.

To note about this clone: Its matching antigen is unknown.

The sample taken for sequencing was PBMCs. The receptor was derived from a man aged 30-40 years in good health and CMV-seropositive.

This CDR3 reads CASSWGVTNTGELFF. The DNA of the CDR3 is TGTGCCAGCAGCTGGGGGGTAACTAACACCGGGGAGCTGTTTTTT. This chain uses TRBV2 with TRBJ2-2, with D possibly matching TRBD2 (6 bases). CDR3 length: 15 residues. With 6 bases removed from V and 2 bases from J, the gap between germline ends came to 13 bases. Germline CDR1 is SNHLY and CDR2 is FYNNEI.